This T cell receptor (beta chain) was profiled in a study of OX40 agonist ivuxolimab in advanced cancers. The data were produced by immunoSEQ multiplex PCR, yet TCRdb's version contains in-frame clones alone and is incomplete. The table lists roughly 60,000 clones, around 86% of them singletons. Source: CD4+ or CD8+ T cells sorted from blood, taken in a trial of the OX40 agonist ivuxolimab. The receptor was derived from an adult with an advanced solid tumor such as melanoma, head and neck, liver or kidney cancer.

CDR3 region: CASSLDREETQYF. The CDR3, as DNA: TGTGCCAGCAGCTTAGATCGGGAAGAGACCCAGTACTTC. The chain joins TRBV11-2 to TRBJ2-5; no firm D call. The CDR3 length is 13 residues. Germline lookup yields CDR1 SGHAT and CDR2 FQNNGV. With 0 bases removed from V and 3 bases from J, the gap between germline ends came to 5 bases.